This passage covers 10 T cell receptor beta chains from one sample sequenced in a study of post-analysis software for immune sequencing data. Study-level results: With TRBV5-6, TRBV5-1 and TRBV20-1 included, several TRBV segments were more frequent in patients than in controls.

TCR beta cDNA libraries included unique molecular identifiers. TCRdb redid the calling of the PCR reads with MiXCR, one entry per CDR3 protein. Among about 760,000 distinct CDR3 sequences listed, about 32% were seen once. Their specific antigens are unknown. The sequenced sample was blood. These receptors came from a girl aged 5-17 years with multiple sclerosis.

This clonotype has a handful of counts. This chain joins TRBV28 and TRBJ2-7, with TRBD1 matching 7 bases. The V gene end was trimmed by 6 bases and the J gene end by 3 bases; junction bases not matched to a gene: 5. The CDR3 extends over 13 amino acids. Germline assignment: CDR1 MDHEN and CDR2 SYDVKM. CDR3 region: CASRQTGSYEQYF. DNA for the CDR3: TGTGCCAGCAGACAGACAGGGAGCTACGAGCAGTACTTC.

The chain is built from TRBV7-8 and TRBJ1-1, with D unresolved. This CDR3 region has 13 residues. V lost 2 bases to trimming and J lost 5 bases, with 9 bases between them. The germline gives CDR1 SGHVS, CDR2 FQNEAQ. CDR3 DNA: TGTGCCAGCAGCTTAACAGCCACGACTGAAGCTTTCTTT. Translation gives CASSLTATTEAFF.

This clonotype was counted between two and nine times. The chain carries TRBV29-1 and TRBJ2-7, with 7 bases aligning to TRBD2. The germline V gene has CDR1 SQVTM and CDR2 ANQGSEA. The ends lost 6 bases at V and 4 bases at J; junction bases unmatched: 12. This CDR3 is 14 amino acids long. CDR3 loop: CSVQNRDYLYEQYF. The CDR3 DNA follows: TGCAGCGTGCAAAACCGGGACTACTTGTACGAGCAGTACTTC.

This clonotype was found a few times. The chain employs TRBV7-2 and TRBJ1-5; maybe TRBD1 (5 bases). CDR1 is SGHTA and CDR2 is FQGNSA in the germline V gene. V lost 7 bases and J 5 bases, leaving 21 bases between the germline ends. The CDR3 has 16 residues. CDR3 sequence reads: CASNLWRGGLDQPQHF. DNA for the CDR3: TGTGCCAGCAACCTCTGGCGGGGGGGGTTGGATCAGCCCCAGCATTTT. Using reference TRBV7-2 and TRBJ1-5 for the parts outside the CDR3, the full variable domain is GAGVSQSPSNKVTEKGKDVELRCDPISGHTALYWYRQSLGQGLEFLIYFQGNSAPDKSGLPSDRFSAERTGGSVSTLTIQRTQQEDSAVYLCASNLWRGGLDQPQHFGDGTRLSIL.

In its sample, this clonotype was seen once. The chain links TRBV5-1 to TRBJ2-5; D is uncertain. Looked up from germline, CDR1 is SGHRS and CDR2 is YFSETQ. The CDR3 is 12 residues long. The V and J ends lost 4 bases and 11 bases respectively, with 15 bases between them. The CDR3 DNA follows: TGCGCCAGCAGCAAGGACCTCGACGGGCAGTACTTC. Protein product: CASSKDLDGQYF.

This clonotype was seen only a few times. CDR3 bases: TGCAGTGCTAGAGATGGGGGGCCTAGCGGGGGGTACGAGCAGTACTTC. Translated, it gives CSARDGGPSGGYEQYF. The chain uses TRBV20-1 and TRBJ2-7, with 11 bases matching TRBD2. Germline CDR1 is DFQATT and CDR2 is SNEGSKA (reference sequence). The trim removed 0 bases at V and 4 bases at J, leaving 8 bases unmatched. This CDR3 region has 16 residues.

This chain links TRBV7-2 with TRBJ2-3, with 9 bases matching TRBD1. The CDR3 consists of 15 residues. With V trimmed by 5 bases and J by 4 bases, 7 bases remained unmatched. Germline V lookup: CDR1 SGHTA, CDR2 FQGNSA. Written as DNA, the CDR3 is TGTGCCAGCAGCCTGACAGGACAGGGGTCAGATACGCAGTATTTT. This translates into CASSLTGQGSDTQYF.

This clonotype has more than one count but fewer than ten. The gene calls are TRBV20-1 and TRBJ1-2, with D possibly matching TRBD1 (5 bases). Trimming stripped 4 bases from V and 4 bases from J, with 7 bases between. CDR3 length equals 11 residues. Germline CDR1 is DFQATT and CDR2 is SNEGSKA (reference sequence). In nucleotides, the CDR3 is TGCAGTGCTACGGGGCCCTATGGCTACACCTTC. Its protein is CSATGPYGYTF.

There are many counts of this clonotype. The chain is built from TRBV20-1 and TRBJ2-7, with a possible D match to TRBD2 (5 bases). V lost 0 bases, J lost 1 base, and 16 bases lay in between. CDR1 is DFQATT and CDR2 is SNEGSKA in the germline V gene (reference sequence). The CDR3 consists of 16 residues. The CDR3 loop reads CSARDFSLTRSYEQYF. CDR3 nucleotide sequence: TGCAGTGCTAGAGATTTTTCCCTTACTAGGTCCTACGAGCAGTACTTC.

This clonotype was seen more than once but under ten times. V gene TRBV9 combines with J gene TRBJ2-7; a possible D gene is TRBD1 (7 bases). V gave up 0 bases and J gave up 1 base, with 14 bases separating them. The CDR3 has 16 amino acids. CDR1 is SGDLS and CDR2 is YYNGEE in the germline V gene. CDR3 nucleotide sequence: TGTGCCAGCAGCGTAGCTCAGGGGGACTCTTCCTACGAGCAGTACTTC. Translation: CASSVAQGDSSYEQYF.